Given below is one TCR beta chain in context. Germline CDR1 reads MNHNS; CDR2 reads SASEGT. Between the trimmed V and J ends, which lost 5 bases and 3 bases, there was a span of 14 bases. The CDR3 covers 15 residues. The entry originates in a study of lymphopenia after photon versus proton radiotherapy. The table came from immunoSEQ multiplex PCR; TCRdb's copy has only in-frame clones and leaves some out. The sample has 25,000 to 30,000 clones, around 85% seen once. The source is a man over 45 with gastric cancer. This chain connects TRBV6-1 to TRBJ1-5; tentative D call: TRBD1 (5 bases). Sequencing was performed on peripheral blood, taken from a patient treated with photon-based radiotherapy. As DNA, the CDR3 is TGTGCCAGCAGTTCCGGGACGGAGATCAATCAGCCCCAGCATTTT. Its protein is CASSSGTEINQPQHF.